The present T cell receptor (beta chain) was sequenced within a study of shared clonotypes between healthy human individuals. Study context: Per donor, CD8 memory used one plate, CD8 naive used two, CD4 memory used three and CD4 naive used three. General observations from the study: Shared clonotypes: 4.5% to 6% naive CD4, around 4% naive CD8, 2% to 2.5% memory CD4, 0.35% to 0.5% memory CD8. A generally larger estimated richness was seen in naive subsets than in memory subsets.

Remarks on this clone: Its antigen is not identified.

Deep was the level at which the assay was run. Measured with immunoSEQ multiplex PCR; TCRdb has only the in-frame clones, and not every one. The sample carries 1.5 million to 1.9 million clones, 95% to 99% recorded once. This TCR derives from a man aged 25-45 years in good health. The sequencing input was naive CD4+ T cells sorted from blood. The subset was: CD45RA+ positively selected.

In DNA form, the CDR3 reads TGTGCCAGCTCACCATTGGGACAGGGCCCCTACAATGAGCAGTTCTTC. Translating gives CASSPLGQGPYNEQFF. This sequence joins TRBV18 and TRBJ2-1; 9 bases match TRBD1. Germline trimming cut 2 bases from V and 2 bases from J; bases unmatched to any gene: 4. CDR1 is KGHSH, CDR2 LQKENI, per germline. This CDR3 has 16 residues.